These 31 T cell receptor beta chains were all obtained from the same sample, sequenced in a study of T and B cells in COVID-19 patients. Each TRB amplification used roughly 250-550 ng of genomic DNA from blood. TRB rearrangements were amplified by multiplex PCR with BIOMED2 TRB-A/B primers. TCRdb used MiXCR to reprocess the multiplex PCR reads, holding one entry per CDR3 protein. The repertoire has tens of thousands of distinct CDR3 sequences, over 25% of them found once; the top ten carry over 2%. Sequenced sample: blood. These receptors originate from a human donor who had recovered from COVID-19.

This clonotype is medium-sized by share. V gene TRBV11-3 combines with J gene TRBJ1-1; no clear D gene. From germline, CDR1 is SGHNT and CDR2 YENEEA. Trimming took 3 bases from V and 1 from J, leaving 9 bases between them. The CDR3 is 14 amino acids. This CDR3 reads CASSLGSENTEAFF. CDR3 DNA sequence: TGTGCCAGCAGCTTGGGCTCGGAGAACACTGAAGCTTTCTTT.

This clonotype was observed a few times. This chain connects TRBV27 to TRBJ1-4; TRBD1 matches 7 bases. This CDR3 is 15 amino acids long. V lost 6 bases and J lost 3; bases outside the gene matches: 7. The germline V gene has CDR1 MNHEY and CDR2 SMNVEV (reference sequence). This CDR3 reads CASSQGQGANEKLFF. DNA of the CDR3: TGTGCCAGCAGCCAAGGGCAGGGGGCTAATGAAAAACTGTTTTTT.

This clonotype was recorded at least ten times. This chain links TRBV30 with TRBJ1-4, with D tentatively TRBD1 (6 bases). This CDR3 spans 13 amino acids. V was trimmed by 1 base and J by 8 bases, leaving 11 bases between them. The V gene's germline CDR1 is GTSNPN and CDR2 SVGIG (reference sequence). The CDR3 reads CAWSAGVREKLFF. The CDR3 region has the DNA TGTGCCTGGAGTGCAGGGGTTAGAGAAAAACTGTTTTTT.

The chain joins TRBV7-2 to TRBJ1-5, with TRBD1 matching 10 bases. The CDR3 is 16 amino acids. The germline V gene encodes CDR1 SGHTA and CDR2 FQGNSA. Trimming at V came to 5 bases and at J to 6 bases, leaving 10 bases not matched to a gene. CDR3 coding DNA: TGTGCCAGCAGCCTAATGGGGGGACAGGGGCTTCAGCCCCAGCATTTT. Residues: CASSLMGGQGLQPQHF.

This clonotype is labeled medium-sized. The chain couples TRBV6-5 to TRBJ2-1, with D possibly TRBD1 on 5 matching bases. Trimming shortened V by 3 bases and J by 0 bases, and 12 bases separated the two germline ends. The germline V gene has CDR1 MNHEY and CDR2 SVGAGI. The CDR3 consists of 16 residues. This CDR3 reads CASSYTTASSYNEQFF. The CDR3, as DNA: TGTGCCAGCAGTTATACGACAGCCAGCTCCTACAATGAGCAGTTCTTC.

This clonotype has just a few counts. V usage is TRBV7-2 and J usage is TRBJ2-3; 7 nucleotides align to TRBD1. The V and J ends lost 5 bases and 3 bases, in that order; junction bases with no gene match: 5. The germline V gene has CDR1 SGHTA and CDR2 FQGNSA. This CDR3 comprises 14 residues. The CDR3 nucleotides are TGTGCCAGCAGCCGACAGGGTAGAACAGATACGCAGTATTTT. It specifies CASSRQGRTDTQYF.

This clonotype was seen a few times. This rearrangement joins TRBV5-1 to TRBJ2-5, with a possible D match to TRBD1 (6 bases). The CDR3 totals 15 residues. Trimming shortened V by 4 bases and J by 1 base, and 14 bases separated the two germline ends. CDR1 and CDR2 from the germline V gene are SGHRS and YFSETQ. CDR3 amino acids: CASSITGTLQETQYF. The CDR3 DNA reads as TGCGCCAGCAGCATCACCGGGACACTCCAAGAGACCCAGTACTTC. The full variable domain, its missing parts supplied by reference TRBV5-1 and TRBJ2-5, is KAGVTQTPRYLIKTRGQQVTLSCSPISGHRSVSWYQQTPGQGLQFLFEYFSETQRNKGNFPGRFSGRQFSNSRSEMNVSTLELGDSALYLCASSITGTLQETQYFGPGTRLLVL.

This clonotype turned up a few times. The V and J genes are TRBV10-3 and TRBJ2-5; D not resolved. CDR3 length: 13 residues. Per the germline V gene, CDR1 is ENHRY and CDR2 is SYGVKD. Trimming removed 2 bases from V and 1 base from J, with 5 bases in between. CDR3 region: CAISEHGQETQYF. The CDR3 DNA follows: TGTGCCATCAGTGAGCACGGCCAAGAGACCCAGTACTTC.

CDR3 coding DNA: TGTGCCAGCACCACGGGAGGGAACACTGAAGCTTTCTTT. Its protein is CASTTGGNTEAFF. The V and J genes are TRBV6-2 or TRBV6-3 and TRBJ1-1, with D unresolved. Trimming took 7 bases from V and 1 from J, leaving 10 bases between them. The germline CDR1 and CDR2 sequences are MNHEY and SVGEGT. CDR3 length: 13 amino acids.

The chain is built from TRBV20-1 and TRBJ1-6; tentative D call: TRBD1 (5 bases). Per the germline V gene, CDR1 is DFQATT and CDR2 is SNEGSKA (reference sequence). Between the trimmed V and J ends, which lost 1 base and 9 bases, there was a span of 13 bases. The CDR3 length is 14 residues. This CDR3 is CSARVGQGRSPLHF. In nucleotides, the CDR3 is TGCAGTGCTAGAGTCGGCCAGGGACGTTCACCCCTCCACTTT.

In its sample, this clonotype is medium-sized. The rearrangement links TRBV19 to TRBJ2-7, with D possibly being TRBD1 or TRBD2 (5 bases each). CDR1 is LNHDA and CDR2 is SQIVND in the germline V gene (reference sequence). This CDR3 contains 15 residues. V lost 5 bases and J lost 0, with 14 bases in between. In DNA, the CDR3 is TGTGCCAGTAGTCGAAGGGGACCGAGCTCCTACGAGCAGTACTTC. Translating it yields CASSRRGPSSYEQYF.

The rearrangement links TRBV6-5 to TRBJ1-2, with 9 bases that match TRBD1. This CDR3 has 15 residues. Per germline, CDR1 MNHEY and CDR2 SVGAGI. V shed 0 bases, J shed 5 bases, and the junction held 4 bases outside the gene matches. The CDR3 region has the DNA TGTGCCAGCAGTTACTCGGGACAGGGAAGGTATGGCTACACCTTC. Amino acid sequence: CASSYSGQGRYGYTF.

The rearrangement uses TRBV10-1 and TRBJ2-7; tentative D call: TRBD2 (5 bases). This CDR3 is 15 amino acids long. V was clipped by 2 bases and J by 2 bases, with 13 bases between them. In germline, CDR1 is WNHNN, CDR2 SYGVQD (reference sequence). The CDR3 DNA follows: TGCGCCAGCAGTGAGGGACTCGGATCGGCCTACGAGCAGTACTTC. Translation: CASSEGLGSAYEQYF.

This clonotype was picked up a small number of times. The rearrangement links TRBV11-3 to TRBJ2-7; D is undetermined. The CDR3 loop spans 13 amino acids. V was pared by 2 bases and J by 2 bases, with 7 bases between. The germline gives CDR1 SGHNT, CDR2 YENEEA. This CDR3 is CASSLTAPYEQYF. Here the CDR3 DNA reads TGTGCCAGCAGCTTAACCGCCCCCTACGAGCAGTACTTC.

Here the CDR3 reads CASSIRGRGNQPQHF. CDR3 nucleotide sequence: TGTGCCAGTAGTATACGGGGTCGGGGCAATCAGCCCCAGCATTTT. The chain employs TRBV19 and TRBJ1-5; D not certain. Germline V gene lookup returns CDR1 LNHDA and CDR2 SQIVND (reference sequence). Trimming removed 2 bases at V and 2 bases at J, with 10 bases between. The CDR3 contains 15 residues.

The chain combines TRBV12-3 or TRBV12-4 with TRBJ1-6; no firm D call. CDR3 length: 12 residues. V was shortened by 3 bases and J by 7 bases, with 4 bases between the two germline ends. Here the CDR3 reads CASSLANSPLHF. The CDR3 coding sequence is TGTGCCAGCAGTTTGGCGAATTCACCCCTCCACTTT.

This chain joins TRBV20-1 and TRBJ1-1; D is perhaps TRBD1 (5 bases). V shed 0 bases and J shed 1 base, with 9 bases lying between them. Germline lookup yields CDR1 DFQATT and CDR2 SNEGSKA (reference sequence). CDR3 length: 14 residues. The CDR3 DNA reads TGCAGTGCTAGAGATGCAGACAGGAACACTGAAGCTTTCTTT. This gives the protein CSARDADRNTEAFF.

This chain joins TRBV20-1 and TRBJ2-3, with 15 nucleotides matching TRBD2. V shed 6 bases and J 6 bases; nucleotides not matched to a gene: 10. From germline, CDR1 is DFQATT and CDR2 SNEGSKA (reference sequence). The CDR3 is 16 residues long. The CDR3 sequence is CSARSGTSGGPDTQYF. The CDR3, as DNA: TGCAGTGCCCGATCGGGGACTAGCGGGGGGCCGGATACGCAGTATTTT.

This clonotype was recorded many times. The V gene is TRBV18, the J gene TRBJ1-5, with D unresolved. This CDR3 region has 14 residues. Per the germline V gene, CDR1 is KGHSH and CDR2 is LQKENI. The V end was cut by 5 bases, the J end by 2 bases, with 10 bases between. The CDR3 nucleotides read TGTGCCAGCTCATTCGGTGAGGGCAATCAGCCCCAGCATTTT. This gives the protein CASSFGEGNQPQHF.

A few counts support this clonotype. The chain carries TRBV27 and TRBJ2-5; D could derive from TRBD1 or TRBD2 (5 bases each). The length of the CDR3 is 16 residues. Trimming removed 0 bases from V and 5 bases from J, with 16 bases in between. The germline gives CDR1 MNHEY, CDR2 SMNVEV (reference sequence). In DNA form, the CDR3 reads TGTGCCAGCAGTTTATCCCCCGGGACCGGACGCGAGACCCAGTACTTC. Its protein is CASSLSPGTGRETQYF.

The rearrangement links TRBV7-9 to TRBJ2-7; TRBD2 might be the D (6 bases). Trimming left V 6 bases short and J 1 base short, with 22 bases between. CDR1 and CDR2 from the germline V gene are SEHNR and FQNEAQ (reference sequence). CDR3 length: 17 amino acids. CDR3 loop: CASRGSGGKQASYEQYF. The CDR3 DNA sequence: TGTGCCAGCAGAGGTTCCGGGGGAAAACAAGCTTCCTACGAGCAGTACTTC.

This chain uses TRBV6-6 with TRBJ1-2, with D possibly being TRBD1 (6 bases). Looked up from germline, CDR1 is MNHNY and CDR2 is SVGAGI (reference sequence). Trimming cost V 6 bases and J 6 bases, with 14 bases left between them. The CDR3 extends over 13 amino acids. The CDR3 loop is CASRGGGGDGYTF. The CDR3 DNA sequence: TGTGCCAGCAGGGGAGGGGGGGGCGATGGCTACACCTTC.

This clonotype was seen just once. A much more abundant neighbour one base away suggests this may be a read error. The chain employs TRBV19 and TRBJ2-3, with 7 bases fitting TRBD1. CDR1 LNHDA and CDR2 SQIVND come from the germline V gene (reference sequence). This CDR3 comprises 12 residues. Trimming cost V 10 bases and J 4 bases; bases outside gene matches: 5. DNA for the CDR3: TGTGCCACTACCCAGGGGGCAGATACGCAGTATTTT. This sequence encodes CATTQGADTQYF.

This chain uses TRBV14 with TRBJ1-6, with a tentative D call TRBD1 (5 bases). Deletions cut 0 bases from V and 7 bases from J, with 10 bases between. This CDR3 has 15 residues. Germline V gene sequence: CDR1 SGHDN, CDR2 FVKESK. CDR3 sequence: CASSQDNRINSPLHF. For the CDR3, the DNA is TGTGCCAGCAGCCAAGATAACAGGATAAATTCACCCCTCCACTTT.

V gene TRBV5-4 combines with J gene TRBJ1-3, with no clear D. This CDR3 has 14 amino acids. From germline, CDR1 is SGHNT and CDR2 YYREEE (reference sequence). The V gene lost 3 bases and the J gene lost 4 bases, with 11 bases spanning the gap. CDR3 coding DNA: TGTGCCAGCAGCTCTCAAATGACCGGAAACACCATATATTTT. Amino acid sequence: CASSSQMTGNTIYF.

This clonotype counts as medium-sized. The chain employs TRBV19 and TRBJ2-3; D possibly corresponds to TRBD2 (5 bases). The germline V and J ends were trimmed by 3 bases and 5 bases, with 15 bases remaining between them. This CDR3 comprises 15 residues. Germline-derived CDR1 and CDR2 are LNHDA and SQIVND (reference sequence). The DNA of the CDR3 is TGTGCCAGTAGTATTGGGAGCGGCCCCTTAGATACGCAGTATTTT. It is translated as CASSIGSGPLDTQYF.

In its sample, this clonotype is medium-sized. CDR3: CAWNTWAGNEQFF. CDR3 sequence (DNA): TGTGCCTGGAACACCTGGGCGGGGAATGAGCAGTTCTTC. This chain joins TRBV30 and TRBJ2-1; perhaps TRBD2 as D (6 bases). Germline V gives CDR1 GTSNPN, CDR2 SVGIG (reference sequence). V lost 4 bases to trimming and J lost 7 bases, with 14 bases between them. The CDR3 has 13 amino acids.

In its sample, this clonotype was seen many times. This chain connects TRBV6-5 to TRBJ2-7, with TRBD1 identical over 7 bases. This CDR3 region has 13 residues. Germline-derived CDR1 and CDR2 are MNHEY and SVGAGI. V was pared by 6 bases and J by 5 bases, with 7 bases of the junction left unmatched. The CDR3 DNA reads as TGTGCCAGCAGGCCAGGACAGGACCACGAGCAGTACTTC. This gives the protein CASRPGQDHEQYF.

The rearrangement uses TRBV12-3 or TRBV12-4 and TRBJ1-2; tentatively, D is TRBD1 (6 bases). The CDR3 runs to 16 residues. V dropped 5 bases and J dropped 4 bases, with 20 bases sitting between them. The CDR3 protein is CASSRRATGMGYGYTF. Written as DNA, the CDR3 is TGTGCCAGCAGTCGGCGGGCTACAGGGATGGGCTATGGCTACACCTTC.

In its sample, this clonotype was seen a few times. The chain links TRBV6-5 to TRBJ1-2, with 7 bases matching TRBD1. Unmatched junction bases numbered 7, after V lost 5 bases and J lost 7 bases. The CDR3 totals 13 residues. From germline, CDR1 is MNHEY and CDR2 SVGAGI. CDR3: CASSTGERVGYTF. The CDR3 bases are TGTGCCAGCAGTACAGGGGAACGGGTTGGCTACACCTTC.

The chain joins TRBV5-4 to TRBJ2-5, with a weak D call TRBD1 (6 bases). CDR1 and CDR2 from the germline V gene are SGHNT and YYREEE (reference sequence). Trimming took 4 bases from V and 2 from J, leaving 12 bases between them. The CDR3 totals 14 residues. CDR3 protein: CASSIQGRQETQYF. The CDR3 bases are TGTGCCAGCAGCATACAGGGTCGGCAAGAGACCCAGTACTTC.